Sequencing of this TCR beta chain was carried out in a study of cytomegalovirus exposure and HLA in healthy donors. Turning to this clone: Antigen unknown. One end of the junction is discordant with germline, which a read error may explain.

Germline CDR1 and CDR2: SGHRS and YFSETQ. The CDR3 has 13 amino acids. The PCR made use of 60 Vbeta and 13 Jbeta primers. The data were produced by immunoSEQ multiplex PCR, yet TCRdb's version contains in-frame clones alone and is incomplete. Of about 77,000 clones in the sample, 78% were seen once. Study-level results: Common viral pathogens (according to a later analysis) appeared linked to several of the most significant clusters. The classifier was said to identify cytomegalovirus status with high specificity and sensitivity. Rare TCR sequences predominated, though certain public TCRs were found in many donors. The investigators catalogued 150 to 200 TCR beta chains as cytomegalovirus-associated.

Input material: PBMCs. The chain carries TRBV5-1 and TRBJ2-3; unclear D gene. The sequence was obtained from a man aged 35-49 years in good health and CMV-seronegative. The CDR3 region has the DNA TGCGCCAGCAGCTTGTACGGCACAGATACGCAGTATTTC. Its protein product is CASSLYGTDTQYF.